The clone carrying this T cell receptor (beta chain) occurred once. These data are taken from a study of blood T cell repertoires in COVID-19. The data were produced by immunoSEQ multiplex PCR, yet TCRdb's version contains in-frame clones alone and is incomplete. This table has fewer than 700,000 clones, roughly 91% appearing once. CDR3 size: 18 residues. V lost 0 bases, J lost 2 bases, and 14 bases lay in between. Germline V gene lookup returns CDR1 LNHDA and CDR2 SQIVND (reference sequence). The chain recombines TRBV19 with TRBJ2-6; D is unclear. Material: peripheral blood. This receptor was obtained from a woman between 45 and 65 years old with COVID-19, enrolled during active disease. CDR3 region: CASSIDREVGPGANVLTF. The DNA for the CDR3 is TGTGCCAGTAGTATAGATCGTGAGGTTGGCCCTGGGGCCAACGTCCTGACTTTC.